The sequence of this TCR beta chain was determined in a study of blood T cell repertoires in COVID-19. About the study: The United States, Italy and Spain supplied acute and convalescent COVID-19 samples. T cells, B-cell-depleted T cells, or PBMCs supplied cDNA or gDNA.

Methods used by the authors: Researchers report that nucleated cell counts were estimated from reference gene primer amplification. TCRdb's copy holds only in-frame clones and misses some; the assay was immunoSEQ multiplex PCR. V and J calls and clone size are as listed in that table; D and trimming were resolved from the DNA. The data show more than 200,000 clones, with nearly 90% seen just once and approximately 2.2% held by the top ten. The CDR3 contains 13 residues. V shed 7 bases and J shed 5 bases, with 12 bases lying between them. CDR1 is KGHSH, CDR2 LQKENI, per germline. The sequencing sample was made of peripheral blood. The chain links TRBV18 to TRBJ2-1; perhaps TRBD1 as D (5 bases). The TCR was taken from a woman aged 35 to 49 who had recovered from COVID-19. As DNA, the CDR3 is TGTGCCAGCTTCTCCACGACAGACAATGAGCAGTTCTTC. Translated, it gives CASFSTTDNEQFF.